This is a list of T cell receptor beta chains from one sample in a study of blood T cell repertoires in COVID-19. The table came from immunoSEQ multiplex PCR; TCRdb's copy has only in-frame clones and leaves some out. Of about 350,000 clones detected, about nine tenths appear once; the ten largest clones hold approximately 0.93%. The sequenced sample consisted of PBMCs or T cells enriched from blood (not recorded which). These receptors were collected from a woman aged 25 to 39 who had been exposed to COVID-19. CDR3s leave out the opening cysteine and the closing phenylalanine or tryptophan.

v_call cdr3_aa
TRBV19 ASSIDGAGPYNEQF
TRBV27 ASSLAGSYNEQF
TRBV6-1 ASSGTRTSGTGELF
TRBV4-1 ASSQSDTNYGYT
TRBV9 ASSVETGESGNTIY
TRBV29-1 SVDIAGGYEQY
TRBV29-1 SVGTPDGEKLF
TRBV27 ASSTIASTVLNEQF
TRBV9 ASSVGQIATNEKLF
TRBV7-9 ASARAGWETQY
TRBV7-6 ASSSRQGALPHTDTQY
TRBV28 ASSPGWNSPLH
TRBV21-1 ASSNKTGADSPLH
TRBV19 ASRYRREGDTQY
TRBV2 ASREGSTGELF
TRBV5-4 ASSTPTEGYSPLH
TRBV7-2 ASSFIPSPRQGAYYGYT
TRBV19 ASTTTVGAEAF
TRBV9 ASSVKAGSANYGYT
TRBV15 ATSRDLGAHQY
TRBV4-1 ASSQEMIGGGLGSPLH
TRBV18 ASSQGQGRKLF
TRBV28 ASRGAGGHTDTQY
TRBV19 ASSLQGDGYT
TRBV4-1 ASSQGTHTGELF
TRBV5-4 ASSLGTSFTGELF